This T cell receptor (beta chain) was recovered during a study of blood T cell repertoires in COVID-19. Across the study: Samples came from the United States, Italy and Spain, spanning acute and convalescent COVID-19. Nucleic acid was either cDNA or gDNA, and it came from T cells, B-cell-depleted T cells, or PBMCs.

CDR3 length: 15 residues. The J segment lost 2 bases and the V segment lost 1 base, leaving 3 bases of the junction unmatched. Germline loops: CDR1 SGHAT, CDR2 FQNNGV. Per the original data handling: Estimation of nucleated cell counts was performed using reference gene primer amplification. TCRdb's copy holds only in-frame clones and misses some; the assay was immunoSEQ multiplex PCR. V and J calls and clone size follow that table, whereas D and trimming were derived from the DNA. The sample contains some 230,000 clones, 85% to 90% of which appear only once. The sequence was collected from a woman aged 45-59 years with COVID-19, enrolled during active disease. Sequencing was carried out using peripheral blood. The rearrangement uses TRBV11-2 and TRBJ2-3, with 7 bases that match TRBD2. The CDR3: CASSLVGGTTDTQYF. The CDR3, as DNA: TGTGCCAGCAGCTTAGTGGGGGGGACCACAGATACGCAGTATTTT.